This entry lists 10 T cell receptor beta chains sequenced from one sample in a study of blood T cell repertoires in COVID-19. Method: immunoSEQ multiplex PCR; TCRdb's copy keeps in-frame clones and lacks some. The data show 70,000 to 95,000 clones, about 89% seen once. The source material was peripheral blood. These receptor sequences come from a man between 50 and 59 years old with COVID-19, enrolled during active disease.

The J gene is TRBJ2-3, the V gene TRBV6-2 or TRBV6-3; 8 nucleotides agree with TRBD2. CDR1 and CDR2 (germline): MNHEY, SVGEGT. The CDR3 covers 17 residues. V shed 4 bases, J shed 2 bases, and the junction held 11 bases outside the gene matches. CDR3 sequence reads: CASSLVGLATYTDTQYF. CDR3 nucleotide sequence: TGTGCCAGCAGTTTGGTCGGACTAGCAACCTACACAGATACGCAGTATTTT.

This sequence joins TRBV5-5 and TRBJ1-6; weak D call: TRBD1 (6 bases). CDR3 length: 15 residues. Trimming left V 0 bases short and J 6 bases short, with 10 bases between. The germline V gene has CDR1 SGHKS and CDR2 YYEKEE (reference sequence). The DNA for the CDR3 is TGTGCCAGCAGCTTGGAACAGGGTGTTAATTCACCCCTCCACTTT. Protein: CASSLEQGVNSPLHF.

This clone was seen only once. This chain connects TRBV5-1 to TRBJ2-6, with D possibly matching TRBD1 (5 bases). The CDR3 contains 19 residues. Looked up from germline, CDR1 is SGHRS and CDR2 is YFSETQ. With 1 base removed from V and 4 bases from J, the gap between germline ends came to 21 bases. Written as DNA, the CDR3 is TGCGCCAGCAGCTTGTCGTTACCAGGGTTTGGTGCAGGGGCCAACGTCCTGACTTTC. It specifies CASSLSLPGFGAGANVLTF.

The chain links TRBV6-5 to TRBJ1-1; no definite D call. The CDR3 extends over 14 amino acids. Trimming left V 5 bases short and J 3 bases short, with 13 bases between. Germline CDR1 reads MNHEY; CDR2 reads SVGAGI. CDR3 region: CASSSYSSYTEAFF. The CDR3 region has the DNA TGTGCCAGCAGTAGCTACAGCTCTTACACTGAAGCTTTCTTT.

The chain couples TRBV28 to TRBJ1-1, with D unclear. This CDR3 spans 15 amino acids. Deletions cut 2 bases from V and 6 bases from J, with 16 bases between. Looked up from germline, CDR1 is MDHEN and CDR2 is SYDVKM. The CDR3 DNA is TGTGCCAGCAGTTTAGAGGGTCACGGTAACGCTGAAGCTTTCTTT. Amino acid sequence: CASSLEGHGNAEAFF. The full variable domain, in which reference TRBV28 and TRBJ1-1 provide the parts outside the CDR3, is DVKVTQSSRYLVKRTGEKVFLECVQDMDHENMFWYRQDPGLGLRLIYFSYDVKMKEKGDIPEGYSVSREKKERFSLILESASTNQTSMYLCASSLEGHGNAEAFFGQGTRLTVV.

The J gene is TRBJ2-1, the V gene TRBV7-9; possible D gene TRBD2, 6 bases. The germline V gene has CDR1 SEHNR and CDR2 FQNEAQ (reference sequence). The V gene lost 8 bases and the J gene lost 10 bases, with 21 bases spanning the gap. The CDR3 runs to 14 residues. The CDR3 sequence: CASRDSGPAREQFF. As DNA, the CDR3 is TGTGCCAGCCGTGACAGCGGGCCGGCGAGGGAGCAGTTCTTC.

V gene TRBV7-9 combines with J gene TRBJ2-7; 7 nucleotides align to TRBD1. The CDR3 loop spans 15 amino acids. Germline lookup yields CDR1 SEHNR and CDR2 FQNEAQ (reference sequence). The junction had 9 bases not matched to a gene; V was cut back by 5 bases and J by 2 bases. This CDR3 reads CASSLLQGSAYEQYF. In nucleotides, the CDR3 is TGTGCCAGCAGCCTCCTACAGGGGTCAGCCTACGAGCAGTACTTC.

This clone was detected once. This chain links TRBV7-3 with TRBJ2-1; TRBD2 agrees at 10 bases. After removal of 5 bases from V and 4 bases from J, the junction contained 8 bases not matched to a gene. This CDR3 is 16 amino acids long. In germline, CDR1 is SGHTA, CDR2 FQGTGA. CDR3 sequence (DNA): TGTGCCAGCAGCGGTCTAGGGACTAGCGCATACAATGAGCAGTTCTTC. It encodes CASSGLGTSAYNEQFF. Filled out from reference TRBV7-3 and TRBJ2-1, the complete variable domain reads GAGVSQTPSNKVTEKGKYVELRCDPISGHTALYWYRQSLGQGPEFLIYFQGTGAADDSGLPNDRFFAVRPEGSVSTLKIQRTERGDSAVYLCASSGLGTSAYNEQFFGPGTRLTVL.

The chain combines TRBV5-6 with TRBJ1-1; 8 bases align to TRBD1. With V trimmed by 3 bases and J by 4 bases, 8 bases remained unmatched. The CDR3 loop spans 15 amino acids. Germline CDR1 reads SGHDT; CDR2 reads YYEEEE. CDR3 residues: CASSSMDREFTEAFF. The CDR3 coding sequence is TGTGCCAGCAGCTCCATGGACAGGGAGTTCACTGAAGCTTTCTTT.

The rearrangement uses TRBV9 and TRBJ2-5; TRBD1 aligns across 10 bases. Germline V CDR1 and CDR2: SGDLS, YYNGEE. With 3 bases clipped from V and 5 bases from J, the junction kept 7 bases outside the gene matches. The CDR3 length is 15 residues. The CDR3 nucleotides read TGTGCCAGCAGCGGAGGACAGGGGGTGTCGGAGACCCAGTACTTC. Translating it yields CASSGGQGVSETQYF.